This TCR beta chain was observed in a study of glioma-infiltrating T cells after dendritic cell vaccination. At the level of the study: Monocyte-derived dendritic cells, cultured about 7 days with IL-4 and GM-CSF, were pulsed with autologous tumor lysate. Study conclusions and caveats: Survival was not directly related to TCR clonality in these patients.

Blood PBMC samples: pre-vaccination, two weeks post third vaccination, and at tumor progression. The table came from immunoSEQ multiplex PCR; TCRdb's copy has only in-frame clones and leaves some out. The data contain 93,000 or so clones, about 80% of them singletons. With regard to this clone: Its antigen remains unknown.

The input for sequencing was blood, taken before dendritic cell vaccination. This receptor was identified in a human donor with glioblastoma.

The DNA of the CDR3 is TGTGCCAGCTCCGGGACAGGGGCTCTCGAGCAGTACTTC. It specifies CASSGTGALEQYF. The chain has TRBV18 and TRBJ2-7; 10 nucleotides match TRBD1. The CDR3 runs 13 residues. V was clipped by 6 bases and J by 6 bases; unmatched bases: 5. Looked up from germline, CDR1 is KGHSH and CDR2 is LQKENI.